Below are 3 T cell receptor beta chains sequenced from a single sample in a study of blood T cell repertoires in COVID-19. The protocol was immunoSEQ multiplex PCR, while the TCRdb copy is restricted to in-frame clones and leaves out a portion. The sample holds around 300,000 clones, roughly 85% seen once. The sample was PBMCs or T cells enriched from blood (not recorded which). The receptors shown here come from a woman aged 45 to 65 who had recovered from COVID-19.

This chain links TRBV28 with TRBJ1-5; a possible D gene is TRBD1 (6 bases). This CDR3 is built from 15 residues. The germline CDR1 and CDR2 sequences are MDHEN and SYDVKM. With 2 bases removed from V and 1 base from J, the gap between germline ends came to 9 bases. Here the CDR3 reads CASSLPGHSNQPQHF. CDR3 nucleotide sequence: TGTGCCAGCAGTTTACCGGGACACAGCAATCAGCCCCAGCATTTT.

CDR3 DNA: TGTGCCAGCAGCTTGAAAGAGGGATCTAATGAAAAACTGTTTTTT. Its protein is CASSLKEGSNEKLFF. The chain has TRBV5-4 and TRBJ1-4; no reliable D call. The V gene's germline CDR1 is SGHNT and CDR2 YYREEE (reference sequence). The CDR3 covers 15 residues. Trimming removed 1 base from V and 3 bases from J, with 10 bases in between.

The chain combines TRBV5-6 with TRBJ2-7, with a possible D match to TRBD2 (5 bases). The CDR3 is 14 residues long. Germline loops: CDR1 SGHDT, CDR2 YYEEEE. Trimming removed 1 base at V and 2 bases at J, with 10 bases between. CDR3 protein: CASSLRLGAYEQYF. The DNA for the CDR3 is TGTGCCAGCAGCTTGAGACTGGGAGCCTACGAGCAGTACTTC.